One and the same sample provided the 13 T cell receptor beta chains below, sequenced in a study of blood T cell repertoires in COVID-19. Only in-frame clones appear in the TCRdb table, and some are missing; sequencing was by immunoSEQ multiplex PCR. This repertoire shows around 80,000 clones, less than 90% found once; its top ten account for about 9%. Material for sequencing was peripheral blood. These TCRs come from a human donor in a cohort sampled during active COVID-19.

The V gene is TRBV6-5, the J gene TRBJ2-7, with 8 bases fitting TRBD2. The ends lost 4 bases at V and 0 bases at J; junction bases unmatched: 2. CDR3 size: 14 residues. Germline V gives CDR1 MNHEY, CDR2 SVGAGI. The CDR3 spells CASSSSGGSYEQYF. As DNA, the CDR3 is TGTGCCAGCAGTTCCAGCGGGGGCTCCTACGAGCAGTACTTC.

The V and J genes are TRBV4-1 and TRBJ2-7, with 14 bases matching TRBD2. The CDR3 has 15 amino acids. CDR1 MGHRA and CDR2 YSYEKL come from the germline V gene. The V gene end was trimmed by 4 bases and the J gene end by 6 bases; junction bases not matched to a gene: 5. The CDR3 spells CASSLGLAGALEQYF. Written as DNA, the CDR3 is TGCGCCAGCAGCCTGGGACTAGCGGGAGCTCTCGAGCAGTACTTC.

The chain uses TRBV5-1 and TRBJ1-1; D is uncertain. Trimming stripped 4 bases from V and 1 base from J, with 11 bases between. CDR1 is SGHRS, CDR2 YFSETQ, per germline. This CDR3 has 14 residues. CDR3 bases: TGCGCCAGCAGCCGGACTACTGGGAACACTGAAGCTTTCTTT. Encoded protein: CASSRTTGNTEAFF.

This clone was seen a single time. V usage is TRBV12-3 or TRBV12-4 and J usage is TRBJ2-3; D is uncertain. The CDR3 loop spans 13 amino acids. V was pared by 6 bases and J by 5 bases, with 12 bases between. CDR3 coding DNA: TGTGCCAGCAGGGCAGTTGGAGTAGATACGCAGTATTTT. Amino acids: CASRAVGVDTQYF.

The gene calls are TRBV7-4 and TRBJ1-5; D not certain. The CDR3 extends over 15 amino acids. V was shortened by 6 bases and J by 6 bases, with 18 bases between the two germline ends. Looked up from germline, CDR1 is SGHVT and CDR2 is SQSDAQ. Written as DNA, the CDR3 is TGTGCCAGCAGATTCTCCGCCCCTCTAGTTCAGCCCCAGCATTTT. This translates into CASRFSAPLVQPQHF.

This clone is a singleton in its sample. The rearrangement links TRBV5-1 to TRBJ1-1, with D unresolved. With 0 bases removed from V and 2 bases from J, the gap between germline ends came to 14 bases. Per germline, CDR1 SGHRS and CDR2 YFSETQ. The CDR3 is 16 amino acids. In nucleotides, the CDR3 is TGCGCCAGCAGCTTGGCGTTCGAGGTTTCTAACACTGAAGCTTTCTTT. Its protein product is CASSLAFEVSNTEAFF.

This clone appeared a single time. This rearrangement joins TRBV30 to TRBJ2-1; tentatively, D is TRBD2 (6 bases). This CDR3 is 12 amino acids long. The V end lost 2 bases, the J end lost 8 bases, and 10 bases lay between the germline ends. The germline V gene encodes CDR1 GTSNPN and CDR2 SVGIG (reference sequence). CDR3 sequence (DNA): TGTGCCTGGAGTTCACCTAGCGATGAGCAGTTCTTC. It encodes CAWSSPSDEQFF.

The CDR3 nucleotides are TGCGCCAGCAGCTTGGCGGGGAGGATTGAGCAGTTCTTC. Its protein is CASSLAGRIEQFF. J is TRBJ2-1 and V is TRBV5-1, with a weak D call TRBD2 (6 bases). This CDR3 has 13 residues. Germline lookup yields CDR1 SGHRS and CDR2 YFSETQ. V was cut by 0 bases and J by 9 bases, with 10 bases left in between.

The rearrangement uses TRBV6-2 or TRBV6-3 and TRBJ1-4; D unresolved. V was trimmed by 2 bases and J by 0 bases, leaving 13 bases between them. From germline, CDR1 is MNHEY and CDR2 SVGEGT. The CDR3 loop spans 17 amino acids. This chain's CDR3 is CASSYPGVGSTNEKLFF. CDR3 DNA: TGTGCCAGCAGTTACCCCGGGGTCGGCTCAACTAATGAAAAACTGTTTTTT.

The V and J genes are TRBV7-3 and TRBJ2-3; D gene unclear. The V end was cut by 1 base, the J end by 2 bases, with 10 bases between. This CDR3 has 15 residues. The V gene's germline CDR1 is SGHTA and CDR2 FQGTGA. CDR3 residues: CASSLSADYTDTQYF. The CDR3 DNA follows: TGTGCCAGCAGCTTAAGCGCTGATTACACAGATACGCAGTATTTT.

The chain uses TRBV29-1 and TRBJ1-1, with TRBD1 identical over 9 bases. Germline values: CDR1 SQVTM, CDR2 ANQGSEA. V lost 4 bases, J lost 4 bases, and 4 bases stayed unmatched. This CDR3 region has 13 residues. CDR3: CSVADRGSTEAFF. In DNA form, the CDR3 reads TGCAGCGTTGCTGACAGGGGGAGCACTGAAGCTTTCTTT.

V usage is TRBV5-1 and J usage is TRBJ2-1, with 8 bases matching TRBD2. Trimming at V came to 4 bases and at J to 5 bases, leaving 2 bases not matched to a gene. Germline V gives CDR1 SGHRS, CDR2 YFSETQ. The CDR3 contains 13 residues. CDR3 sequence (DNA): TGCGCCAGCAGCGTGACTAGCGACAATGAGCAGTTCTTC. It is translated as CASSVTSDNEQFF. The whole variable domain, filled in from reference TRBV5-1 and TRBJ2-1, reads KAGVTQTPRYLIKTRGQQVTLSCSPISGHRSVSWYQQTPGQGLQFLFEYFSETQRNKGNFPGRFSGRQFSNSRSEMNVSTLELGDSALYLCASSVTSDNEQFFGPGTRLTVL.

Here the CDR3 reads CSVRLRSSYNEQFF. The CDR3 DNA reads TGCAGCGTTAGACTGAGGAGCTCCTACAATGAGCAGTTCTTC. The chain combines TRBV29-1 with TRBJ2-1; D not resolved. Germline CDR1 reads SQVTM; CDR2 reads ANQGSEA. The V and J ends lost 5 bases and 0 bases respectively, with 11 bases between them. The length of the CDR3 is 14 residues.